This passage covers 27 T cell receptor beta chains from one sample sequenced in a study of shared clonotypes between healthy human individuals. Method: immunoSEQ multiplex PCR; TCRdb's copy keeps in-frame clones and lacks some. The profile shows about 2,500,000 clones, 85% to 95% of them singletons. Sequencing was carried out using naive CD4+ T cells sorted from blood. As for subset: CD45RA+ positively selected. The receptors shown here come from a man younger than 35 in good health.

J is TRBJ2-7 and V is TRBV20-1, with D uncertain. Trimming shortened V by 7 bases and J by 6 bases, and 13 bases separated the two germline ends. The CDR3 covers 11 residues. Germline CDR1 DFQATT, CDR2 SNEGSKA (reference sequence). CDR3 region: CSVSEVGEQYF. For the CDR3, the DNA is TGCAGTGTGAGCGAGGTTGGCGAGCAGTACTTC.

To note about this clone: In the same sample, other DNA sequences code for this CDR3. The chain is built from TRBV30 and TRBJ1-2, with D maybe TRBD1 (5 bases). The CDR3 totals 12 residues. The germline gives CDR1 GTSNPN, CDR2 SVGIG (reference sequence). Between the trimmed V and J ends, which lost 0 bases and 9 bases, there was a span of 11 bases. This CDR3 reads CAWSVTARSYTF. The CDR3 DNA is TGTGCCTGGAGTGTGACAGCAAGGAGCTACACCTTC.

V usage is TRBV2 and J usage is TRBJ1-2, with D hard to call. V lost 6 bases and J 2 bases, leaving 13 bases between the germline ends. The germline gives CDR1 SNHLY, CDR2 FYNNEI. The CDR3 covers 14 residues. CDR3 protein: CASRAGRQNYGYTF. CDR3 sequence (DNA): TGTGCCAGCAGGGCGGGCAGGCAGAACTATGGCTACACCTTC.

The V gene is TRBV19, the J gene TRBJ2-1; 7 bases match TRBD1. The germline V gene has CDR1 LNHDA and CDR2 SQIVND (reference sequence). This CDR3 spans 17 amino acids. Trimming cost V 3 bases and J 9 bases; bases outside gene matches: 17. The CDR3 region has the DNA TGTGCCAGTAGTATTACCAGGGGGAGTAAGAAGGTCAGTGAGCAGTTCTTC. It specifies CASSITRGSKKVSEQFF.

The chain is built from TRBV19 and TRBJ1-2; 9 bases agree with TRBD1. Germline values: CDR1 LNHDA, CDR2 SQIVND (reference sequence). CDR3 length: 15 residues. J gave up 4 bases and V 5 bases, and 8 bases lay outside the gene matches. In DNA, the CDR3 is TGTGCCAGTAGTCAATTGGACAGGGGTGGCTATGGCTACACCTTC. Its protein is CASSQLDRGGYGYTF. Filled out from reference TRBV19 and TRBJ1-2, the complete variable domain reads DGGITQSPKYLFRKEGQNVTLSCEQNLNHDAMYWYRQDPGQGLRLIYYSQIVNDFQKGDIAEGYSVSREKKESFPLTVTSAQKNPTAFYLCASSQLDRGGYGYTFGSGTRLTVV.

This clone was counted between two and nine times. The rearrangement joins TRBV27 to TRBJ1-6; D is undetermined. The CDR3 loop spans 12 amino acids. Trimming cost V 6 bases and J 9 bases, with 9 bases left between them. Germline V gene sequence: CDR1 MNHEY, CDR2 SMNVEV (reference sequence). CDR3: CASRLEGSPLHF. In nucleotides, the CDR3 is TGTGCCAGCAGACTAGAGGGTTCACCCCTCCACTTT.

This chain connects TRBV27 to TRBJ2-7; 9 nucleotides align to TRBD1. V was pared by 2 bases and J by 1 base, with 3 bases of the junction left unmatched. CDR1 is MNHEY and CDR2 is SMNVEV in the germline V gene (reference sequence). CDR3 size: 15 residues. This CDR3 is CASSLMGTGSYEQYF. The CDR3 nucleotides read TGTGCCAGCAGTTTAATGGGGACAGGGTCCTACGAGCAGTACTTC.

V gene TRBV2 combines with J gene TRBJ2-7; 11 bases are shared with TRBD2. V was clipped by 6 bases and J by 0 bases; unmatched bases: 1. The CDR3 has 14 residues. In germline, CDR1 is SNHLY, CDR2 FYNNEI. The DNA for the CDR3 is TGTGCCAGCAGGACTAGCGGGGTCTCCTACGAGCAGTACTTC. It yields the protein CASRTSGVSYEQYF.

This clone was seen just once. J is TRBJ2-7 and V is TRBV15; weak D call: TRBD1 (6 bases). The ends were cut back, 0 bases at V and 3 bases at J, with 12 bases in the middle. Germline V gene sequence: CDR1 LNHNV, CDR2 YYDKDF (reference sequence). The CDR3 loop spans 15 amino acids. The DNA of the CDR3 is TGTGCCACCAGCAGAGACCGGGACAACTTCTACGAGCAGTACTTC. Its protein is CATSRDRDNFYEQYF.

The chain has TRBV15 and TRBJ1-1; D unclear. The CDR3 has 14 residues. V lost 7 bases and J lost 4, with 16 bases in between. The V gene's germline CDR1 is LNHNV and CDR2 YYDKDF (reference sequence). The CDR3 here is CATTRETGSTEAFF. CDR3 in DNA: TGTGCCACCACTCGCGAGACGGGATCCACTGAAGCTTTCTTT.

This clone was detected only a few times. This rearrangement joins TRBV19 to TRBJ1-2; D is perhaps TRBD1 (6 bases). Germline CDR1 reads LNHDA; CDR2 reads SQIVND (reference sequence). V was pared by 4 bases and J by 7 bases, with 13 bases between. The CDR3 has 13 residues. The CDR3 loop is CASSTRDIGGYTF. The CDR3 DNA reads TGTGCCAGTAGTACCCGGGACATCGGTGGCTACACCTTC.

V gene TRBV19 combines with J gene TRBJ2-3; D is uncertain. V lost 7 bases and J lost 6, with 14 bases in between. CDR1 is LNHDA, CDR2 SQIVND, per germline (reference sequence). The CDR3 loop spans 13 amino acids. DNA for the CDR3: TGTGCCAGTAAGTCCGTCGTAAAGGATACGCAGTATTTT. Encoded protein: CASKSVVKDTQYF.

This clone has just one count. This sequence joins TRBV27 and TRBJ2-2; D is tentatively TRBD1 or TRBD2 (6 bases each). Between the trimmed V and J ends, which lost 3 bases and 3 bases, there was a span of 20 bases. There are 18 residues in the CDR3. Germline V CDR1 and CDR2: MNHEY, SMNVEV (reference sequence). The CDR3 reads CASSFSPALGGDTGELFF. In DNA form, the CDR3 reads TGTGCCAGCAGTTTTTCCCCGGCCTTGGGGGGCGACACCGGGGAGCTGTTTTTT.

This CDR3 is CASSVVGSLNTGELFF. The CDR3 DNA sequence: TGTGCCAGCAGCGTAGTGGGTAGCTTGAACACCGGGGAGCTGTTTTTT. The chain has TRBV9 and TRBJ2-2; the D is unclear. Germline V gene data show CDR1 as SGDLS and CDR2 as YYNGEE. The CDR3 totals 16 residues. The V and J ends lost 0 bases and 1 base respectively, with 10 bases between them.

The V gene is TRBV14, the J gene TRBJ1-5; 8 bases fit TRBD1. The CDR3 loop spans 13 amino acids. Germline assignment: CDR1 SGHDN and CDR2 FVKESK. V dropped 5 bases and J dropped 7; count of bases not matched to a gene: 4. The CDR3 here is CASSGGQGQPQHF. CDR3 nucleotides: TGTGCCAGCAGCGGAGGACAGGGCCAGCCCCAGCATTTT.

The chain has TRBV19 and TRBJ1-3; D is unclear. The CDR3 runs 14 residues. V was trimmed by 5 bases and J by 2 bases, leaving 10 bases between them. Germline V gene data show CDR1 as LNHDA and CDR2 as SQIVND (reference sequence). CDR3 DNA sequence: TGTGCCAGTAGTCCAAACGTCGCTGGAAACACCATATATTTT. It encodes CASSPNVAGNTIYF.

The J gene is TRBJ1-6, the V gene TRBV6-5; weak D call: TRBD1 (5 bases). The V and J ends lost 2 bases and 2 bases respectively, with 7 bases between them. Germline V gene sequence: CDR1 MNHEY, CDR2 SVGAGI. The CDR3 consists of 15 residues. CDR3 DNA sequence: TGTGCCAGCAGTTACGGGGGGACCTATAATTCACCCCTCCACTTT. Amino acid sequence: CASSYGGTYNSPLHF.

The V call is TRBV2, the J call TRBJ1-4, with D possibly being TRBD1 (5 bases). The CDR3 contains 14 residues. Trimming took 4 bases from V and 3 from J, leaving 9 bases between them. From germline, CDR1 is SNHLY and CDR2 FYNNEI. CDR3 region: CASSAGPSNEKLFF. CDR3 sequence (DNA): TGTGCCAGCAGTGCAGGGCCGTCTAATGAAAAACTGTTTTTT.

V and J are TRBV11-1 and TRBJ1-3, with D tentatively TRBD1 (5 bases). The CDR3 has 15 amino acids. V lost 5 bases to trimming and J lost 1 base, with 12 bases between them. Germline V CDR1 and CDR2: SGHAT, FQDESV (reference sequence). The CDR3 reads CASSLTGGSGNTIYF. DNA of the CDR3: TGTGCCAGCAGCCTCACAGGAGGATCTGGAAACACCATATATTTT. Combining the CDR3 with reference TRBV11-1 and TRBJ1-3 gives the whole variable domain EAEVAQSPRYKITEKSQAVAFWCDPISGHATLYWYRQILGQGPELLVQFQDESVVDDSQLPKDRFSAERLKGVDSTLKIQPAELGDSAMYLCASSLTGGSGNTIYFGEGSWLTVV.

This clone appeared a few times. This chain links TRBV20-1 with TRBJ1-6; D is uncertain. V gave up 2 bases and J gave up 10 bases, with 6 bases separating them. CDR3 length: 11 residues. The germline CDR1 and CDR2 sequences are DFQATT and SNEGSKA (reference sequence). This CDR3 is CSARFESPLHF. The CDR3 bases are TGCAGTGCTAGATTCGAATCACCCCTCCACTTT.

V usage is TRBV2 and J usage is TRBJ2-2; 9 nucleotides align to TRBD2. The CDR3 is made up of 14 amino acids. Germline V gene data show CDR1 as SNHLY and CDR2 as FYNNEI. J gave up 5 bases and V 6 bases, and 4 bases lay outside the gene matches. As DNA, the CDR3 is TGTGCCAGCAGCTTAGCGGGAGATACCGGGGAGCTGTTTTTT. Amino acids: CASSLAGDTGELFF.

As concerns this clone: Other DNA sequences of this sample code for an identical CDR3. The genes are TRBV27 and TRBJ2-2; D not certain. Between the trimmed V and J ends, which lost 2 bases and 2 bases, there was a span of 6 bases. This CDR3 spans 14 amino acids. Germline V gene lookup returns CDR1 MNHEY and CDR2 SMNVEV (reference sequence). The CDR3 loop reads CASSLRENTGELFF. CDR3 sequence (DNA): TGTGCCAGCAGTTTAAGAGAAAACACCGGGGAGCTGTTTTTT.

Concerning this clone itself: Within the sample, other DNA sequences also encode this same CDR3. The chain joins TRBV7-8 to TRBJ1-4, with unresolved D. CDR1 is SGHVS and CDR2 is FQNEAQ in the germline V gene. This CDR3 comprises 15 residues. V shed 2 bases and J shed 2 bases, with 9 bases lying between them. DNA of the CDR3: TGTGCCAGCAGCTTAAGAGGGCGGACTAATGAAAAACTGTTTTTT. It is translated as CASSLRGRTNEKLFF.

The chain recombines TRBV5-1 with TRBJ2-2, with TRBD2 identical over 8 bases. V lost 1 base to trimming and J lost 5 bases; unmatched junction nucleotides: 13. CDR3 length: 18 residues. Germline V CDR1 and CDR2: SGHRS, YFSETQ. CDR3 residues: CASSLITTGTRGTGELFF. CDR3 DNA sequence: TGCGCCAGCAGCTTGATCACGACGGGGACTAGAGGTACCGGGGAGCTGTTTTTT.

This clone was seen a handful of times. The CDR3 reads CASSHPDRGNSPLHF. The CDR3 DNA is TGCGCCAGCAGCCACCCCGACAGGGGGAATTCACCCCTCCACTTT. V gene TRBV4-1 combines with J gene TRBJ1-6, with TRBD1 matching 9 bases. The CDR3 has 15 amino acids. The V and J ends lost 3 bases and 7 bases, in that order; junction bases with no gene match: 4. Per germline, CDR1 MGHRA and CDR2 YSYEKL.

The chain employs TRBV2 and TRBJ1-1, with TRBD1 identical over 8 bases. V was clipped by 3 bases and J by 2 bases; unmatched bases: 8. Germline V gene lookup returns CDR1 SNHLY and CDR2 FYNNEI. The CDR3 is 16 residues long. CDR3 sequence reads: CASSEVRTGRNTEAFF. CDR3 DNA: TGTGCCAGCAGTGAGGTTCGGACAGGGAGAAACACTGAAGCTTTCTTT.

The chain joins TRBV27 to TRBJ2-7; TRBD2 aligns across 12 bases. The CDR3 extends over 19 amino acids. Germline V gives CDR1 MNHEY, CDR2 SMNVEV (reference sequence). Trimming at V came to 3 bases and at J to 0 bases, leaving 12 bases not matched to a gene. The CDR3 sequence is CASSFWPGLAGGGSYEQYF. CDR3 nucleotides: TGTGCCAGCAGTTTCTGGCCGGGACTAGCGGGTGGGGGCTCCTACGAGCAGTACTTC.